What follows describes a single T cell receptor beta chain. No antigen is known for it. No base quality information exists; no much larger clone differs at one position. CDR1 and CDR2 were assigned from the germline V gene as MDHEN and SYDVKM. The CDR3 runs 20 amino acids, cysteine and phenylalanine included. Only the CDR3 DNA stays, 60 bases, in frame from base 1. Trimming leaves V shorter by 1 base and J shorter by 2 bases, with the junction holding 18 bases beyond the gene matches. The CDR3 regions of human TCRbeta chains were analyzed by immunosequencing. As for how the authors treated the data: TCRs in the repertoires were matched against a reference library of SARS-CoV-2-specific TCRs that had been generated with the MIRA antigen-specificity platform. Breadth was defined as the fraction of unique TCRs that were SARS-CoV-2-associated, and depth was defined as the fraction of total T cells that were SARS-CoV-2-associated. Using the MIRA data, every spike-specific TCR was mapped to the spike region that the TCR reacted to and assigned to either a CD4 or a CD8 class. Log10-transformed breadth and depth values were compared by one-way ANOVA with Sidak's multiple comparisons tests. TCRdb took over this immuneACCESS table, retaining in-frame rearrangements with V and J assigned. Such tables are incomplete; in checked studies, under half of the missing clones stem from an unresolved V gene, and the remainder is unexplained. That table supplies the V and J calls and clone size; D and trimming were determined from the DNA. The table for this sample lists under 110,000 clones; about 82% of them were counted only once. More than 1.2% of the sample is taken by the ten largest.

This entry comes from a study of T cell responses to AZD1222 COVID-19 vaccine (dated by TCRdb to 2020 to 2023). Describing the broader study: AZD1222 recipients given second doses at about 4 weeks or at about 12 weeks were pooled, since spike-specific TCR depth and breadth were not found to differ between the two schedules. A total of 230 or so trial participants underwent TCR sequencing, of whom some 210 received two doses of AZD1222 and 26 received two doses of the MenACWY control vaccine. Trial participants were enrolled by age into subgroups of 18-55, 56-69 and 70-plus years, and around 140, 26 and 57 TCR-sequenced participants, respectively, were included in these subgroups. Study-wide conclusions, independent of this receptor: Conclusions about previously exposed vaccinees are limited, since just five to seven AZD1222 recipients were seropositive for SARS-CoV-2 at baseline. The 56-69-year group was small, and its depth increase did not reach significance, likely because of low power. Vaccine-associated CD4 TCRs spanned the whole spike protein, with dominant responses in regions 160-218 and 743-854. Most participants were white British and females outnumbered males, and the authors suggested that clonal diversity may have been underestimated. Epitopes outside the regions mutated in the B.1.351 and B.1.1.7 variants were reportedly recognized by nearly half of the unique spike-specific TCRs. Because no samples from the day 14 peak response were available, repertoires could be characterized only after the peak T cell response. After two AZD1222 doses, both the breadth and the depth of spike-specific TCRs were significantly higher than at day 0 and than in MenACWY recipients.

Per the publication, the time point label means: baseline before first vaccination. Samples from vaccinated people were obtained from the UK trials COV001 and COV002, which included a single-blind randomized controlled phase 2/3 trial of AZD1222 (ChAdOx1 nCoV-19) in healthy adults. For TCRbeta chain sequencing, PBMC samples were collected from trial participants at day 0 and at day 28 after the second dose. This clonotype was obtained from an adult in good health. The chain was built from TRBV28 and TRBJ1-2, and 8 junctional nucleotides match TRBD1. The sequencing here drew on peripheral blood, taken on day 0 of AZD1222 vaccination. The DNA is as follows: TGTGCCAGCAGTTTATTCCCTCTCCAGGGGGCGGACCCTTACAACTATGGCTACACCTTC. Protein translation: CASSLFPLQGADPYNYGYTF.